This is a list of T cell receptor beta chains from one sample in a study of T cell changes during pregnancy in multiple sclerosis. Clones were read by immunoSEQ multiplex PCR, and TCRdb kept only the in-frame ones, dropping some. The table has about 80,000 clones, 92% seen once. Sequencing was performed on peripheral blood, taken before pregnancy. These receptors originate from a female donor with multiple sclerosis, enrolled in a pregnancy study. The CDR3 runs from the conserved cysteine through the conserved F or W. The D gene is left open where the match is weak. Clone size is given for some rows only: seen once, a few or many times, or a class if the clone is expanded.

J gene: TRBJ2-1
V gene: TRBV14
CDR3 length: 14
D gene: -
clone size: -
CDR3 DNA: TGTGCCAGCAGCCATCCGGACAGCTACAATGAGCAGTTCTTC
CDR3 protein: CASSHPDSYNEQFF

J gene: TRBJ2-2
V gene: TRBV6-1
CDR3 length: 15
D gene: -
clone size: -
CDR3 DNA: TGTGCCAGCAGTGAAGGCGCAGGGCTCACCGGGGAGCTGTTTTTT
CDR3 protein: CASSEGAGLTGELFF

J gene: TRBJ2-3
V gene: TRBV5-4
CDR3 length: 16
D gene: TRBD2
clone size: -
CDR3 DNA: TGTGCCAGCAGCTTGCGGAGCGGGGGCGTGGTGCATACGCAGTATTTT
CDR3 protein: CASSLRSGGVVHTQYF

J gene: TRBJ2-1
V gene: TRBV6-4
CDR3 length: 13
D gene: TRBD2
clone size: -
CDR3 DNA: TGTGCCAGCAGCGGGGGGGCCTACAATGAGCAGTTCTTC
CDR3 protein: CASSGGAYNEQFF

J gene: TRBJ2-3
V gene: TRBV6-5
CDR3 length: 13
D gene: -
clone size: -
CDR3 DNA: TGTGCCAGCAGTTACAAGGGAGGAGATACGCAGTATTTT
CDR3 protein: CASSYKGGDTQYF

J gene: TRBJ1-5
V gene: TRBV6-1
CDR3 length: 14
D gene: -
clone size: once
CDR3 DNA: TGTGCCAGCAGTCGCCTCAGCCTAGGTCAGCCCCAGCATTTT
CDR3 protein: CASSRLSLGQPQHF

J gene: TRBJ1-4
V gene: TRBV11-2
CDR3 length: 13
D gene: -
clone size: -
CDR3 DNA: TGTGCCAGCAGCAGCCTCCGAAATGAAAAACTGTTTTTT
CDR3 protein: CASSSLRNEKLFF

J gene: TRBJ2-3
V gene: TRBV9
CDR3 length: 20
D gene: TRBD2
clone size: -
CDR3 DNA: TGTGCCAGCAGCGCCTCCCATCCCAGCGGGGGTCGGGGTTTCACAGATACGCAGTATTTT
CDR3 protein: CASSASHPSGGRGFTDTQYF

J gene: TRBJ1-6
V gene: TRBV7-6
CDR3 length: 17
D gene: -
clone size: -
CDR3 DNA: TGTGCCAGCAGCTTAACTCGGCAGGGAAAATATAATTCACCCCTCCACTTT
CDR3 protein: CASSLTRQGKYNSPLHF

J gene: TRBJ1-4
V gene: TRBV9
CDR3 length: 14
D gene: -
clone size: -
CDR3 DNA: TGTGCCAGCAGCATACGGGCAACTAATGAAAAACTGTTTTTT
CDR3 protein: CASSIRATNEKLFF

J gene: TRBJ2-3
V gene: TRBV5-5
CDR3 length: 16
D gene: -
clone size: once
CDR3 DNA: TGTGCCAGCAGCTTGAGGTCCCCAGGTATTACAGATACGCAGTATTTT
CDR3 protein: CASSLRSPGITDTQYF

J gene: TRBJ2-3
V gene: TRBV18
CDR3 length: 18
D gene: TRBD2
clone size: -
CDR3 DNA: TGTGCCAGCTCACCACCTAATATAGCGGGGGAGCGGGCAGATACGCAGTATTTT
CDR3 protein: CASSPPNIAGERADTQYF

J gene: TRBJ2-3
V gene: TRBV5-4
CDR3 length: 13
D gene: -
clone size: -
CDR3 DNA: TGTGCCAGCAGCTTGGAGGGGCGAGATACGCAGTATTTT
CDR3 protein: CASSLEGRDTQYF

J gene: TRBJ1-5
V gene: TRBV5-8
CDR3 length: 14
D gene: -
clone size: -
CDR3 DNA: TGTGCCAGCAGCTCCGGACAGACCAATCAGCCCCAGCATTTT
CDR3 protein: CASSSGQTNQPQHF

J gene: TRBJ1-2
V gene: TRBV9
CDR3 length: 20
D gene: TRBD1
clone size: -
CDR3 DNA: TGTGCCAGCAGCGTAGAGGGGGATCCGGGACAGCGCCGTCTTAGATATGGCTACACCTTC
CDR3 protein: CASSVEGDPGQRRLRYGYTF

J gene: TRBJ2-7
V gene: TRBV4-1
CDR3 length: 13
D gene: -
clone size: -
CDR3 DNA: TGCGCCAGCACCGACGGGGACTCCTACGAGCAGTACTTC
CDR3 protein: CASTDGDSYEQYF

J gene: TRBJ1-6
V gene: TRBV27
CDR3 length: 18
D gene: TRBD1
clone size: -
CDR3 DNA: TGTGCCAGCAGTTTATACCCCGCCCGACAGGGGTATAATTCACCCCTCCACTTT
CDR3 protein: CASSLYPARQGYNSPLHF

J gene: TRBJ2-7
V gene: TRBV7-8
CDR3 length: 9
D gene: -
clone size: -
CDR3 DNA: TGTGCCAGCGGGAGGGAGCAGTACTTC
CDR3 protein: CASGREQYF

J gene: TRBJ2-1
V gene: TRBV30
CDR3 length: 17
D gene: TRBD2
clone size: -
CDR3 DNA: TGTGCCTGGAGTGTAGGAAGGACTAGCGGGCAATTGAATGAGCAGTTCTTC
CDR3 protein: CAWSVGRTSGQLNEQFF

J gene: TRBJ1-2
V gene: TRBV14
CDR3 length: 13
D gene: TRBD1
clone size: -
CDR3 DNA: TGTGCCAGCAGCCAGACAGGGATCCATGGCTACACCTTC
CDR3 protein: CASSQTGIHGYTF

J gene: TRBJ2-7
V gene: TRBV9
CDR3 length: 14
D gene: TRBD1
clone size: -
CDR3 DNA: TGTGCCAGCAGCGTCCGGGACAGGGACTACGAGCAGTACTTC
CDR3 protein: CASSVRDRDYEQYF

J gene: TRBJ1-5
V gene: TRBV5-1
CDR3 length: 13
D gene: -
clone size: -
CDR3 DNA: TGCGCCAGCAGCTTGGAGCGGGGTCAGCCCCAGCATTTT
CDR3 protein: CASSLERGQPQHF

J gene: TRBJ2-7
V gene: TRBV2
CDR3 length: 17
D gene: -
clone size: -
CDR3 DNA: TGTGCCAGCAGTGAAGCGCTTGGGCCAAAGTACACCTACGAGCAGTACTTC
CDR3 protein: CASSEALGPKYTYEQYF

J gene: TRBJ2-5
V gene: TRBV7-9
CDR3 length: 17
D gene: TRBD2
clone size: -
CDR3 DNA: TGTGCCAGCAGCTTATTGCGCGGACTAGATCTTTCGGAGACCCAGTACTTC
CDR3 protein: CASSLLRGLDLSETQYF

J gene: TRBJ2-5
V gene: TRBV4-1
CDR3 length: 15
D gene: TRBD1
clone size: -
CDR3 DNA: TGCGCCAGCAGCCAAGCCGGGACAGGGAGGAAGACCCAGTACTTC
CDR3 protein: CASSQAGTGRKTQYF

J gene: TRBJ1-1
V gene: TRBV6-5
CDR3 length: 15
D gene: -
clone size: -
CDR3 DNA: TGTGCCAGCAGTTACTCGTTTGTTCCAAATCCAAATGCTTTCTTT
CDR3 protein: CASSYSFVPNPNAFF

J gene: TRBJ2-3
V gene: TRBV30
CDR3 length: 17
D gene: -
clone size: -
CDR3 DNA: TGTGCCTGGAGTGTGAGCTACAGGTCTACTAGCACAGATACGCAGTATTTT
CDR3 protein: CAWSVSYRSTSTDTQYF

J gene: TRBJ2-1
V gene: TRBV5-1
CDR3 length: 14
D gene: TRBD2
clone size: -
CDR3 DNA: TGCGCCAGCAGGGGCGGGGGGACCTACAATGAGCAGTTCTTC
CDR3 protein: CASRGGGTYNEQFF

J gene: TRBJ1-2
V gene: TRBV20-1
CDR3 length: 11
D gene: -
clone size: once
CDR3 DNA: TGCAGTGCCCCCACGGTCTATGGCTACACCTTC
CDR3 protein: CSAPTVYGYTF

J gene: TRBJ1-6
V gene: TRBV5-1
CDR3 length: 15
D gene: TRBD1
clone size: few
CDR3 DNA: TGCGCCAGCAGCTTGGAACAGGGGGCGAATTCACCCCTCCACTTT
CDR3 protein: CASSLEQGANSPLHF

J gene: TRBJ2-2
V gene: TRBV9
CDR3 length: 17
D gene: TRBD2
clone size: -
CDR3 DNA: TGTGCCAGCAGCGTCCCGAGACTAGCGGGTAGGACCGGGGAGCTGTTTTTT
CDR3 protein: CASSVPRLAGRTGELFF

J gene: TRBJ2-5
V gene: TRBV6-6
CDR3 length: 15
D gene: -
clone size: -
CDR3 DNA: TGTGCCAGCAGTTACTCTCGGACTGTCCAAGAGACCCAGTACTTC
CDR3 protein: CASSYSRTVQETQYF

J gene: TRBJ2-6
V gene: TRBV9
CDR3 length: 17
D gene: TRBD2
clone size: -
CDR3 DNA: TGTGCCAGCAGCGGGGGACTAGCGCCCATCTGGGCCAACGTCCTGACTTTC
CDR3 protein: CASSGGLAPIWANVLTF

J gene: TRBJ1-5
V gene: TRBV19
CDR3 length: 16
D gene: TRBD1
clone size: -
CDR3 DNA: TGTGCCAGTAGTATCCCGGGGACAGGTAGCAATCAGCCCCAGCATTTT
CDR3 protein: CASSIPGTGSNQPQHF

J gene: TRBJ2-2
V gene: TRBV5-1
CDR3 length: 11
D gene: -
clone size: -
CDR3 DNA: TGCGCCAGCACCCTCACCGGGGAGCTGTTTTTT
CDR3 protein: CASTLTGELFF

J gene: TRBJ2-2
V gene: TRBV19
CDR3 length: 14
D gene: -
clone size: once
CDR3 DNA: TGTGCCAGTAGTATGGAGTCTTACACCGGGGAGCTGTTTTTT
CDR3 protein: CASSMESYTGELFF

J gene: TRBJ1-1
V gene: TRBV15
CDR3 length: 12
D gene: -
clone size: -
CDR3 DNA: TGTGCCACCAGCATCGGGAACACTGAAGCTTTCTTT
CDR3 protein: CATSIGNTEAFF

J gene: TRBJ2-7
V gene: TRBV10-1
CDR3 length: 12
D gene: -
clone size: -
CDR3 DNA: TGCGCCAGCAGTGAGTCGGGGGGCGAGCAGTACTTC
CDR3 protein: CASSESGGEQYF

J gene: TRBJ1-2
V gene: TRBV7-8
CDR3 length: 12
D gene: -
clone size: -
CDR3 DNA: TGTGCCAGCAGCGGTTCAGGGGATGGCTACACCTTC
CDR3 protein: CASSGSGDGYTF

J gene: TRBJ2-4
V gene: TRBV4-1
CDR3 length: 17
D gene: TRBD1
clone size: -
CDR3 DNA: TGCGCCAGCAGCCACCCCACAGGGGGACGAGCCAAAAACATTCAGTACTTC
CDR3 protein: CASSHPTGGRAKNIQYF

J gene: TRBJ1-4
V gene: TRBV15
CDR3 length: 12
D gene: TRBD1
clone size: -
CDR3 DNA: TGTGCCACCAGCACAACAGGGGGGAAACTGTTTTTT
CDR3 protein: CATSTTGGKLFF

J gene: TRBJ1-2
V gene: TRBV21-1
CDR3 length: 17
D gene: -
clone size: -
CDR3 DNA: TGTGCCAGCAGCCCAATACTAAGCCACCGGGGGGCATGGGGCTACACCTTC
CDR3 protein: CASSPILSHRGAWGYTF

J gene: TRBJ2-5
V gene: TRBV11-2
CDR3 length: 17
D gene: TRBD2
clone size: -
CDR3 DNA: TGTGCCAGCAGCCCGGCCCCAGCGGGGGTCTCTGGAAAGACCCAGTACTTC
CDR3 protein: CASSPAPAGVSGKTQYF

J gene: TRBJ1-2
V gene: TRBV2
CDR3 length: 17
D gene: TRBD1
clone size: -
CDR3 DNA: TGTGCCAGCACCCCTGCCGGACAGGCAGACTTAAACTATGGCTACACCTTC
CDR3 protein: CASTPAGQADLNYGYTF

J gene: TRBJ2-2
V gene: TRBV6-6
CDR3 length: 13
D gene: TRBD1
clone size: -
CDR3 DNA: TGTGCCGGGACAGATGCGAACACCGGGGAGCTGTTTTTT
CDR3 protein: CAGTDANTGELFF

J gene: TRBJ2-6
V gene: TRBV6-1
CDR3 length: 14
D gene: -
clone size: -
CDR3 DNA: TGTGCCAGCAGAGACACAGCTGGGGCCAACGTCCTGACTTTC
CDR3 protein: CASRDTAGANVLTF

J gene: TRBJ2-6
V gene: TRBV4-2
CDR3 length: 16
D gene: -
clone size: -
CDR3 DNA: TGTGCCAGCAGCCAAGATCGAGGAACCGGGGCCAACGTCCTGACTTTC
CDR3 protein: CASSQDRGTGANVLTF

J gene: TRBJ2-7
V gene: TRBV29-1
CDR3 length: 12
D gene: -
clone size: -
CDR3 DNA: TGCAGCGTTCGGCGACAGCCTTCAGAGCAGTACTTC
CDR3 protein: CSVRRQPSEQYF

J gene: TRBJ2-5
V gene: TRBV7-2
CDR3 length: 14
D gene: TRBD2
clone size: -
CDR3 DNA: TGTGCCAGCACCCCCGGGGGGGCACAAGAGACCCAGTACTTC
CDR3 protein: CASTPGGAQETQYF

J gene: TRBJ1-2
V gene: TRBV5-1
CDR3 length: 15
D gene: -
clone size: -
CDR3 DNA: TGCGCCAGCAGCTTGTTGGGCGGGGCGACATATGGCTACACCTTC
CDR3 protein: CASSLLGGATYGYTF

J gene: TRBJ1-5
V gene: TRBV6-1
CDR3 length: 14
D gene: -
clone size: -
CDR3 DNA: TGTGCCAGCAGTGAAGTCGAGGTCAATCAGCCCCAGCATTTT
CDR3 protein: CASSEVEVNQPQHF

J gene: TRBJ1-3
V gene: TRBV1
CDR3 length: 16
D gene: -
clone size: -
CDR3 DNA: TGCACCAGCAGCCAATTTCGACAGGTAAAGCGAAACACCATATATTTT
CDR3 protein: CTSSQFRQVKRNTIYF

J gene: TRBJ2-3
V gene: TRBV5-1
CDR3 length: 20
D gene: TRBD2
clone size: -
CDR3 DNA: TGCGCCAGCAGCTTTGGGGTGTGGACTAGCGGGGGGGCTAGGGCAGATACGCAGTATTTT
CDR3 protein: CASSFGVWTSGGARADTQYF

J gene: TRBJ1-6
V gene: TRBV10-3
CDR3 length: 17
D gene: -
clone size: -
CDR3 DNA: TGTGCCATCAGTGACGGACCACCGGGACACTATAATTCACCCCTCCACTTT
CDR3 protein: CAISDGPPGHYNSPLHF

J gene: TRBJ2-7
V gene: TRBV5-6
CDR3 length: 15
D gene: TRBD1
clone size: -
CDR3 DNA: TGTGCCAGCAGCGAGGGGGGACAGGGGACATACGAGCAGTACTTC
CDR3 protein: CASSEGGQGTYEQYF